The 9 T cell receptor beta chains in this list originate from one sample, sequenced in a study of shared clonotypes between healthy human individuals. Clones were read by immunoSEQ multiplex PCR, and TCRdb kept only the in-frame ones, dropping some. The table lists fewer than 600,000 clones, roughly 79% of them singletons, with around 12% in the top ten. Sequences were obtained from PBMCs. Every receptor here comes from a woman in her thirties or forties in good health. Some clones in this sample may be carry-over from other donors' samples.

CDR3 DNA: TGTGCCAGCAGTCAACTAGCGGGAGAGGCCGGGGAGCTGTTTTTT. Amino acids: CASSQLAGEAGELFF. J is TRBJ2-2 and V is TRBV28, with 11 bases lining up with TRBD2. Germline CDR1 is MDHEN and CDR2 is SYDVKM. Trimming removed 5 bases from V and 6 bases from J; junction bases left unmatched: 5. The CDR3 is 15 amino acids.

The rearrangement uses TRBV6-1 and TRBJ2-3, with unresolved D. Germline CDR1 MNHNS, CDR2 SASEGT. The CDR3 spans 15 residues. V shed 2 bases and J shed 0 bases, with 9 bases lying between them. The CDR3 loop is CASSEYGPSTDTQYF. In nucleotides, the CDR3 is TGTGCCAGCAGTGAATACGGGCCTAGCACAGATACGCAGTATTTT.

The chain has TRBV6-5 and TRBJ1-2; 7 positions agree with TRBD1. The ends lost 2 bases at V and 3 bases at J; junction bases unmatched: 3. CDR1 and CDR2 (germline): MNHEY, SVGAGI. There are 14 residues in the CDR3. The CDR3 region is CASSYQTGYYGYTF. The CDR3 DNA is TGTGCCAGCAGTTACCAGACAGGGTACTATGGCTACACCTTC.

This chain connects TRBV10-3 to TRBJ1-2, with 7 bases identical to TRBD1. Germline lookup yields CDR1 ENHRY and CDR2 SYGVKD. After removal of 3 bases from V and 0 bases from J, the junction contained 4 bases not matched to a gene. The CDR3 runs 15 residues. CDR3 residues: CAISDGTATNYGYTF. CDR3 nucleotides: TGTGCCATCAGTGACGGGACAGCAACTAACTATGGCTACACCTTC.

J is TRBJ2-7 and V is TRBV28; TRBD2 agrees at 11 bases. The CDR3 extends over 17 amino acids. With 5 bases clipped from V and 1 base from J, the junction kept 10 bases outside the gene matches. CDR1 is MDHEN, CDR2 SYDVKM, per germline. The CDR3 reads CASSARIGLAGSYEQYF. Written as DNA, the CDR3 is TGTGCCAGCAGTGCCCGGATTGGACTAGCGGGTTCCTACGAGCAGTACTTC.

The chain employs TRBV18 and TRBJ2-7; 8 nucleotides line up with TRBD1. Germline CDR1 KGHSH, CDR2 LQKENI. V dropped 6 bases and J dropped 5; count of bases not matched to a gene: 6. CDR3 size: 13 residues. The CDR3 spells CASSPTGVDEQYF. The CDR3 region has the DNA TGTGCCAGCTCGCCGACAGGGGTCGACGAGCAGTACTTC.

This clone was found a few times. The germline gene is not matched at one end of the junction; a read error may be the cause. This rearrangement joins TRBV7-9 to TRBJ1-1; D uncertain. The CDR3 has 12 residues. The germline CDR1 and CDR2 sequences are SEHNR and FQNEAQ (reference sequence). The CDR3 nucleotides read TGTGCCAGCAGCTTCTACAACAGTGAAGCTTTCTTT. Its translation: CASSFYNSEAFF.

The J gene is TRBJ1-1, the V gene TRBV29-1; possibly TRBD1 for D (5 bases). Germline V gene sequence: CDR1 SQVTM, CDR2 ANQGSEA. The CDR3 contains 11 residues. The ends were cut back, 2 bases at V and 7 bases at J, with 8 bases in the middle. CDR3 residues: CSVEQGGEAFF. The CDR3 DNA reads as TGCAGCGTTGAACAGGGTGGTGAAGCTTTCTTT.

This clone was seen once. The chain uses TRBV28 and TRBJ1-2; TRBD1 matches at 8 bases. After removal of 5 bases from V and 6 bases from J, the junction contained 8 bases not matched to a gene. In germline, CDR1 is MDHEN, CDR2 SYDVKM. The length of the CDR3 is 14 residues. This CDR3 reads CASSPPDRADGYTF. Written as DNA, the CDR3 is TGTGCCAGCAGTCCCCCGGACAGGGCCGATGGCTACACCTTC.